This TCR beta chain was documented in a study of T cell responses to AZD1222 COVID-19 vaccine (dated by TCRdb to 2020 to 2022). Regarding the complete study: AZD1222 recipients given second doses at about 4 weeks or at about 12 weeks were pooled, since spike-specific TCR depth and breadth were not found to differ between the two schedules. TCR sequencing covered more than 230 trial participants: nearly 210 given two doses of AZD1222 and approximately 25 given two doses of MenACWY control vaccine. Trial participants were enrolled by age into subgroups of 18-55, 56-69 and 70-plus years, and 148, 28 and 57 TCR-sequenced participants, respectively, were included in these subgroups. Summary of the overall study and its limitations: Conclusions about previously exposed vaccinees are limited because only a handful of AZD1222 recipients were SARS-CoV-2 seropositive at baseline. The 56-69-year group was small, and its depth increase did not reach significance, likely because of low power. Because no samples from the day 14 peak response were available, repertoires could be characterized only after the peak T cell response. Participants were mostly white British, with more females than males. The authors suggested clonal diversity may have been underestimated. After two AZD1222 doses, both the breadth and the depth of spike-specific TCRs were significantly higher than at day 0 and than in MenACWY recipients. Epitopes outside the regions mutated in the B.1.351 and B.1.1.7 variants were reportedly recognized by nearly half of the unique spike-specific TCRs. CD4 TCRs associated with the vaccine covered the entire spike protein, and the dominant responses were in regions 160-218 and 743-854.

The sample's time point label is to be understood as: baseline before first vaccination. Samples from vaccinated people were obtained from the UK trials COV001 and COV002, which included a single-blind randomized controlled phase 2/3 trial of AZD1222 (ChAdOx1 nCoV-19) in healthy adults. Trial participant PBMC samples were collected at day 0 and day 28 after the second dose for TCRbeta chain sequencing. This clone was counted a few times. The specificity of this receptor is unknown. No much larger clonotype is one base removed from it; base qualities were not supplied. The CDR3 runs 12 amino acids, cysteine and phenylalanine included. The read is trimmed to its CDR3 DNA, 36 bases read in frame from base 1. V is cut by 4 bases and J by 10 bases, and the space between the germline ends is 11 bases. Sequences SGHTA (CDR1) and FQGTGA (CDR2) are obtained from the germline V gene. The CDR3 regions of human TCRbeta chains were analyzed by immunosequencing. As for the authors' bioinformatics: TCRs in the repertoires were matched against a reference library of SARS-CoV-2-specific TCRs that had been generated with the MIRA antigen-specificity platform. Breadth was defined as the fraction of unique TCRs that were SARS-CoV-2-associated. Depth was defined as the fraction of total T cells that were SARS-CoV-2-associated. Using the MIRA data, every spike-specific TCR was mapped to the spike region that the TCR reacted to and assigned to either a CD4 or a CD8 class. Log10-transformed breadth and depth values were compared by one-way ANOVA with Sidak's multiple comparisons tests. In its TCRdb copy, this immuneACCESS table keeps in-frame sequences only and misses some clones. Where compared with another copy, unresolved V genes explain less than half of these, and the others have no known cause. V, J and clone size are taken as reported in that table, and D and trimming were inferred from the DNA itself. This sample has over 100,000 clones in its table, and over 85% of those were observed once. The leading ten clones occupy under 9% of the sample.

This sequence was found in an adult in good health. The V gene is TRBV7-3 and the J gene is TRBJ2-1; the D region possibly corresponds to TRBD2 (5 bases align). Sample: peripheral blood, taken on day 0 of AZD1222 vaccination. The nucleotides are TGTGCCAGCAGCTGGGGAACGGGGGAGCAGTTCTTC. It encodes CASSWGTGEQFF.